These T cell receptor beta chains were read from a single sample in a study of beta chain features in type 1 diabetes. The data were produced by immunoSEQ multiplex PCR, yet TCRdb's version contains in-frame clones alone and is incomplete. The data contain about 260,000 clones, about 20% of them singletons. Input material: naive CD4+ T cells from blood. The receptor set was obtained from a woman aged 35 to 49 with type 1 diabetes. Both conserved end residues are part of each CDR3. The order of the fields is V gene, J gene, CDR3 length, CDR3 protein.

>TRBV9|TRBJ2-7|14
CASSVFERSYEQYF
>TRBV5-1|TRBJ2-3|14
CASSLRAGSDTQYF
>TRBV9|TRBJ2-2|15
CASRASGVDTGELFF
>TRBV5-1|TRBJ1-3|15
CASSLAPGNGNTIYF
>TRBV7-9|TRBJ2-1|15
CASSLMSGGDNEQFF
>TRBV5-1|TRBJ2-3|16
CASRRPTSGGTDTQYF
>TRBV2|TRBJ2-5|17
CASSPGLPGGGQETQYF
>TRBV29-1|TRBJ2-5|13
CSVGPSYQETQYF
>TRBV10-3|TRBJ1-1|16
CAISDPGQPQNTEAFF
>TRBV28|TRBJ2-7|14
CASSRWTSEYEQYF
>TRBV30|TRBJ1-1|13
CAWTGQLNTEAFF
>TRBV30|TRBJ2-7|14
CAWSRDRGIYEQYF
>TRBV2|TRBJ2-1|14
CASRVAGVYNEQFF
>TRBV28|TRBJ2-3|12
CASSIQRVTQYF
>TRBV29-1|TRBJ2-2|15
CSVEDRDRGRGELFF
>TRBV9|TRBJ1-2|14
CASSVQGGDYGYTF
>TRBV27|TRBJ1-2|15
CASSPAGAVPYGYTF
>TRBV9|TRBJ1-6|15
CASSAPGQGGSPLHF
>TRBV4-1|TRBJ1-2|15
CASSQGRGSLYGYTF
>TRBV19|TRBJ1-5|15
CASRGDRGQDQPQHF
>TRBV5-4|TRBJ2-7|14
CASRQGGQGHEQYF
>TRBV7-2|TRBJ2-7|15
CASSHAGTGEREQYF
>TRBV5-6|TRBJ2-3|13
CASSLKGTDTQYF
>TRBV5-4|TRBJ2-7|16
CASSSREGVQTYEQYF
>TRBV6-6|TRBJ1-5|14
CASRAGVANQPQHF
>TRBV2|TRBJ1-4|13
CASLTGVNEKLFF
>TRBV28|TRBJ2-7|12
CALRGQTYEQYF
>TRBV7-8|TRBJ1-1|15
CASSPPGTRGTEAFF
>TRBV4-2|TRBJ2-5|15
CASSQDLRGGETQYF
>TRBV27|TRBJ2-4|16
CASSPLREGLKNIQYF
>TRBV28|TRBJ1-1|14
CASSLLGTVTEAFF
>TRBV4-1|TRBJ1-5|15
CASSPFDRNNQPQHF
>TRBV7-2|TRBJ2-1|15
CASSLISGAYNEQFF
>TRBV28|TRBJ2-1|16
CASTNPGLAGTNEQFF
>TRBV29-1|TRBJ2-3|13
CSVELQGTDTQYF
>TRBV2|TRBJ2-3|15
CASSPRGLEDDTQYF
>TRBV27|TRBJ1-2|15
CASSSPEGSGHGYTF
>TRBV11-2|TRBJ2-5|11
CASTRGETQYF
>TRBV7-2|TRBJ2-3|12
CASSLLADTQYF
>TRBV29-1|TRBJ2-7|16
CSVGGALGGRRVEQYF
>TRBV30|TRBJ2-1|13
CAWTPTRDNEQFF
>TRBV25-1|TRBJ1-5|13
CASSATGSQPQHF
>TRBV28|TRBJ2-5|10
CASRSETQYF
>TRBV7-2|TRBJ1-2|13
CASSPDREWSYTF
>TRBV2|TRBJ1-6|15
CASSEEQTYNSPLHF
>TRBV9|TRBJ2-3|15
CASSVAGQSTDTQYF
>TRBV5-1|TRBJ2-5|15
CASSFSTATQETQYF